This record covers a single T cell receptor (beta chain). Germline lookup yields CDR1 SGHRS and CDR2 YFSETQ. This CDR3 comprises 14 residues. Trimming took 0 bases from V and 5 from J, leaving 11 bases between them. The sample belongs to a study of blood T cell repertoires in COVID-19. Repertoires were generated with immunoSEQ multiplex PCR, while TCRdb's copy carries only in-frame clones and drops some. The repertoire includes 310,000 or so clones, 80% to 90% of them detected once, and less than 11% sits in the top ten. V and J are TRBV5-1 and TRBJ1-2; D is unresolved. The sequence was collected from a woman aged 18-30 years who had recovered from COVID-19. The specimen sequenced was PBMCs or T cells enriched from blood (not recorded which). The DNA for the CDR3 is TGCGCCAGCAGCTTGGAGGCGGCCCTATATGGCTACACCTTC. Translation: CASSLEAALYGYTF.